Described below is a single TCR beta chain sequence and its context. The PCR had 60 Vbeta and 13 Jbeta primers. The method was immunoSEQ multiplex PCR; TCRdb's version includes in-frame clones alone and lacks a portion of them. The table records about 170,000 clones, roughly three quarters of them present only once. This sample stems from a study of cytomegalovirus exposure and HLA in healthy donors. The sequence came from a woman aged 45-65 years in good health and CMV-seropositive. Sequenced sample: PBMCs.

CDR3 loop: CASSQDRRQGAPTGRVFF. The CDR3 DNA follows: TGCGCCAGCAGCCAAGATCGGAGACAGGGGGCACCAACAGGCCGGGTGTTTTTT. V usage is TRBV4-3 and J usage is TRBJ2-2; 10 bases agree with TRBD1. CDR3 size: 18 residues. Germline V gene lookup returns CDR1 LGHNA and CDR2 YSLEER. With V trimmed by 0 bases and J by 15 bases, 19 bases remained unmatched.